This passage covers 5 T cell receptor beta chains from one sample sequenced in a study of blood T cell repertoires in COVID-19. TCRdb keeps only in-frame clones here, not all; method: immunoSEQ multiplex PCR. The sample lists over 450,000 clones; approximately 91% were seen once. Source material: peripheral blood. Receptor source: a woman aged 45-65 years with COVID-19, enrolled during active disease.

The chain has TRBV6-5 and TRBJ1-1; D unclear. The V and J ends lost 4 bases and 1 base respectively, with 7 bases between them. The germline gives CDR1 MNHEY, CDR2 SVGAGI. CDR3 size: 13 residues. The CDR3 region has the DNA TGTGCCAGCAGTTCCCGTTCGAACACTGAAGCTTTCTTT. Translated: CASSSRSNTEAFF.

The chain uses TRBV3-1 (or the pseudogene TRBV3-2) and TRBJ1-1; TRBD1 is a possible D gene (6 bases). Deletions cut 2 bases from V and 5 bases from J, with 12 bases between. The CDR3 spans 14 residues. Germline V gene data show CDR1 as LGHDT and CDR2 as YNNKEL (reference sequence). The DNA of the CDR3 is TGTGCCAGCAGCCAACAAAGGGGGGGTACTGAAGCTTTCTTT. Protein sequence: CASSQQRGGTEAFF.

This sequence joins TRBV7-9 and TRBJ1-4; TRBD1 matches at 7 bases. The germline V gene has CDR1 SEHNR and CDR2 FQNEAQ (reference sequence). Unmatched junction bases numbered 9, after V lost 7 bases and J lost 7 bases. The CDR3 totals 14 residues. The CDR3 coding sequence is TGTGCCAGCACCTATGACAGGGAGGTTGAAAAACTGTTTTTT. Its protein product is CASTYDREVEKLFF.

The gene calls are TRBV5-6 and TRBJ1-6, with no clear D. CDR1 SGHDT and CDR2 YYEEEE come from the germline V gene. Deletions cut 4 bases from V and 10 bases from J, with 12 bases between. The CDR3 is made up of 13 amino acids. This CDR3 is CASSPRLVSPLHF. The DNA of the CDR3 is TGTGCCAGCAGCCCGCGACTGGTGTCACCCCTCCACTTT. The whole variable domain, filled in from reference TRBV5-6 and TRBJ1-6, reads DAGVTQSPTHLIKTRGQQVTLRCSPKSGHDTVSWYQQALGQGPQFIFQYYEEEERQRGNFPDRFSGHQFPNYSSELNVNALLLGDSALYLCASSPRLVSPLHFGNGTRLTVT.

The chain's CDR3 is CATSFGLVGEPQHF. The CDR3 region has the DNA TGTGCCACCAGCTTCGGACTCGTTGGGGAGCCCCAGCATTTT. The genes are TRBV15 and TRBJ1-5; D remains unclear. CDR1 LNHNV and CDR2 YYDKDF come from the germline V gene (reference sequence). The V gene lost 5 bases and the J gene lost 8 bases, with 16 bases spanning the gap. CDR3 size: 14 residues. Filled out from reference TRBV15 and TRBJ1-5, the complete variable domain reads DAMVIQNPRYQVTQFGKPVTLSCSQTLNHNVMYWYQQKSSQAPKLLFHYYDKDFNNEADTPDNFQSRRPNTSFCFLDIRSPGLGDTAMYLCATSFGLVGEPQHFGDGTRLSIL.